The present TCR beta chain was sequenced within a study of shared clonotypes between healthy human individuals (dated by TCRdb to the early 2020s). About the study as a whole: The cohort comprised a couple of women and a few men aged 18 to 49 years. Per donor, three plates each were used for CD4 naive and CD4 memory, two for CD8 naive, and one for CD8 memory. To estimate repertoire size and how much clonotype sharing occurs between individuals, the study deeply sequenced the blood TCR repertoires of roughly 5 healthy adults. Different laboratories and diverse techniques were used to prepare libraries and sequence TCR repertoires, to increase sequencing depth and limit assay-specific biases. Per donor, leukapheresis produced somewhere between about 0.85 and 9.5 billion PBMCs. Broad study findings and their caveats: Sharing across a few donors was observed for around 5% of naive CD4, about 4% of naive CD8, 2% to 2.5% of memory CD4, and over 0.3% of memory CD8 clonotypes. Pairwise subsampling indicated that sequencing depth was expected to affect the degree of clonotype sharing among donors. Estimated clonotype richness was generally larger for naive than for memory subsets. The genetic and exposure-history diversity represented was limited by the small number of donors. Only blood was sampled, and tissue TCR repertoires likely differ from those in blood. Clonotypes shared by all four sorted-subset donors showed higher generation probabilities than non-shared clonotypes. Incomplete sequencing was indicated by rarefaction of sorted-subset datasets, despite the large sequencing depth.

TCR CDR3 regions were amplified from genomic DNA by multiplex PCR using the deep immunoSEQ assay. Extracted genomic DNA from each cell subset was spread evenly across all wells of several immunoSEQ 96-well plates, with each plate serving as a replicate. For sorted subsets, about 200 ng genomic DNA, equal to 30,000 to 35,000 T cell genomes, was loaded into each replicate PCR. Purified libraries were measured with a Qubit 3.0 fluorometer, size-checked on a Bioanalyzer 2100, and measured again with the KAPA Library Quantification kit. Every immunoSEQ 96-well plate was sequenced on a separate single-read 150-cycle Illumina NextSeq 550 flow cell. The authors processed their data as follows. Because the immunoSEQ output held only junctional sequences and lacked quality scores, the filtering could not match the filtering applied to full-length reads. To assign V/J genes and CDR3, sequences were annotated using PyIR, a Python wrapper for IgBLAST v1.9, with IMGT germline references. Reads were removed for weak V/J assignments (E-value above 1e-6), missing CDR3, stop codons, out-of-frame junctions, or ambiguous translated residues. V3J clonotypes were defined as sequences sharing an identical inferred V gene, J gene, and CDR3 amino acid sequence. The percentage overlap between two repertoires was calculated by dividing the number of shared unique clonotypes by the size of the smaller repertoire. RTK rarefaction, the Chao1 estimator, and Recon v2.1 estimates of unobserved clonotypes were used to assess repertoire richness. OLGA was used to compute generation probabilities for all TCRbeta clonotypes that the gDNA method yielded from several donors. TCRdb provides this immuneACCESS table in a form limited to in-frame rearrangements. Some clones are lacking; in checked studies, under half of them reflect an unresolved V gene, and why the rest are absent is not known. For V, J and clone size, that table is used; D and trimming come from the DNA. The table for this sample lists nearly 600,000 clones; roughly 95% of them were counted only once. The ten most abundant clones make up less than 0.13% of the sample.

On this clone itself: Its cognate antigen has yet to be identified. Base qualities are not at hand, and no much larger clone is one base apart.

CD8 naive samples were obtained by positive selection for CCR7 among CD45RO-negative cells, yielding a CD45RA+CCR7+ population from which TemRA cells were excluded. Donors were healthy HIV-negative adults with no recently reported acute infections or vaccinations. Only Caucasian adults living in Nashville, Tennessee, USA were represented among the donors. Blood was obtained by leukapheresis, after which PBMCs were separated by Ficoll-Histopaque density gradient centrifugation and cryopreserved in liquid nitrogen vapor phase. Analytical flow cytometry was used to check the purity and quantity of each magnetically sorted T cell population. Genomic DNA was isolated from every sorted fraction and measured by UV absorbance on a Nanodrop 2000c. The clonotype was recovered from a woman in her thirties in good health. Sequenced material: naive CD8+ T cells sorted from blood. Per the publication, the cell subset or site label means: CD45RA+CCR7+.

The CDR3 corresponds to CASSLNTGFDEQFF. The bases read TGCGCCAGCAGCCTCAACACAGGGTTCGATGAGCAGTTCTTC. Here the chain combines TRBV5-1 and TRBJ2-1, and perhaps TRBD1 as D gene, on 6 matching bases. Reading from cysteine to phenylalanine, the CDR3 counts 14 amino acids. Solely the CDR3 DNA is kept, with 42 bases framed from the first base. Taken from the germline V gene, the CDR1 and CDR2 loops are SGHRS and YFSETQ. V loses 4 bases of germline sequence and J loses 8 bases, and the interval between the two ends is 16 bases.